These 21 T cell receptor beta chains were sequenced from one sample in a study of T cells in Graves' hyperthyroidism and ophthalmopathy. There were TCR beta CDR3 regions amplified from RNA transcripts. With the HTBI primer set, the TCR CDR3 went through a first round of RT-PCR. TCRdb analysed the multiplex PCR reads with MiXCR anew, one entry per CDR3 protein. Seen here are about 360,000 distinct CDR3 sequences, around 13% observed once, and the top ten hold 9.2%. Source material: blood. Source of these receptors: a woman aged 18 to 35 with Graves' hyperthyroidism.

The chain recombines TRBV4-2 with TRBJ1-2; 7 positions agree with TRBD1. This CDR3 spans 17 amino acids. After removal of 0 bases from V and 1 base from J, the junction contained 8 bases not matched to a gene. Germline V CDR1 and CDR2: LGHNA, YNFKEQ. The CDR3 region has the DNA TGTGCCAGCAGCCAAGAACGTGGGACAGCAGTTAACTATGGCTACACCTTC. Translation gives CASSQERGTAVNYGYTF.

This clonotype was picked up many times. The V call is TRBV3-1, the J call TRBJ1-2; D is ambiguous. Per germline, CDR1 LGHDT and CDR2 YNNKEL (reference sequence). With 1 base removed from V and 0 bases from J, the gap between germline ends came to 9 bases. The CDR3 runs 15 residues. The CDR3 region is CASSQGVFANYGYTF. In DNA form, the CDR3 reads TGTGCCAGCAGCCAAGGTGTTTTTGCTAACTATGGCTACACCTTC.

This clonotype was observed many times. The rearrangement uses TRBV7-8 and TRBJ1-6; D is undetermined. The germline V gene has CDR1 SGHVS and CDR2 FQNEAQ. V was shortened by 1 base and J by 1 base, with 8 bases between the two germline ends. The CDR3 totals 16 residues. The CDR3 sequence: CASSLGDGSYNSPLHF. Here the CDR3 DNA reads TGTGCCAGCAGCTTAGGCGACGGTTCCTATAATTCACCCCTCCACTTT.

The CDR3 protein is CASSYSHKTSGSFNEQFF. Written as DNA, the CDR3 is TGTGCCAGCAGTTACTCCCATAAGACTAGCGGGAGCTTTAATGAGCAGTTCTTC. This chain uses TRBV6-2 or TRBV6-3 with TRBJ2-1; 12 nucleotides match TRBD2. V was pared by 0 bases and J by 7 bases, with 10 bases of the junction left unmatched. CDR1 and CDR2 (germline): MNHEY, SVGEGT. This CDR3 has 18 residues.

This clonotype was counted many times. The chain recombines TRBV20-1 with TRBJ1-1; 8 nucleotides agree with TRBD1. Germline V CDR1 and CDR2: DFQATT, SNEGSKA (reference sequence). The CDR3 spans 14 residues. V was clipped by 6 bases and J by 0 bases; unmatched bases: 6. CDR3 in amino acids: CSAERTGMNTEAFF. The CDR3 DNA reads TGCAGTGCCGAACGGACAGGGATGAACACTGAAGCTTTCTTT.

Many counts were recorded for this clonotype. V usage is TRBV5-1 and J usage is TRBJ2-7, with 11 positions matching TRBD2. Germline V gene sequence: CDR1 SGHRS, CDR2 YFSETQ. With V trimmed by 1 base and J by 2 bases, 11 bases remained unmatched. The CDR3 loop spans 18 amino acids. CDR3 nucleotides: TGCGCCAGCAGCTTGAGGCGGGAGGGACTAGCGGAAACCTACGAGCAGTACTTC. It encodes CASSLRREGLAETYEQYF. Using reference TRBV5-1 and TRBJ2-7 for the parts outside the CDR3, the full variable domain is KAGVTQTPRYLIKTRGQQVTLSCSPISGHRSVSWYQQTPGQGLQFLFEYFSETQRNKGNFPGRFSGRQFSNSRSEMNVSTLELGDSALYLCASSLRREGLAETYEQYFGPGTRLTVT.

The chain links TRBV11-3 to TRBJ2-1; 8 nucleotides line up with TRBD2. This CDR3 region has 15 residues. Germline CDR1 reads SGHNT; CDR2 reads YENEEA. The J segment lost 7 bases and the V segment lost 5 bases, leaving 10 bases of the junction unmatched. As DNA, the CDR3 is TGTGCCAGCAGCGACTATAGCGGGAACTCAAATGAGCAGTTCTTC. Its protein product is CASSDYSGNSNEQFF.

This clonotype turned up a few times. The gene calls are TRBV19 and TRBJ2-1; D is possibly TRBD2 (6 bases). V was trimmed by 3 bases and J by 6 bases, leaving 15 bases between them. This CDR3 contains 15 residues. From germline, CDR1 is LNHDA and CDR2 SQIVND (reference sequence). CDR3 in DNA: TGTGCCAGTAGTATGCTCGGGAGCGAGTCCAATGAGCAGTTCTTC. It translates to CASSMLGSESNEQFF.

This clonotype was seen at least ten times. The rearrangement joins TRBV24-1 to TRBJ2-3; perhaps D is TRBD1 or TRBD2 (6 bases each). V was cut by 2 bases and J by 0 bases, with 11 bases left in between. Germline lookup yields CDR1 KGHDR and CDR2 SFDVKD. The CDR3 covers 16 residues. CDR3 region: CATSDWGAGSTDTQYF. The CDR3 DNA reads as TGTGCCACCAGTGATTGGGGGGCGGGTAGCACAGATACGCAGTATTTT.

This clonotype occurred a few times. J is TRBJ2-3 and V is TRBV19; a weak D match, TRBD2 (6 bases). CDR1 is LNHDA, CDR2 SQIVND, per germline (reference sequence). The V end was cut by 3 bases, the J end by 2 bases, with 9 bases between. The CDR3 spans 14 residues. In DNA form, the CDR3 reads TGTGCCAGTAGTATTGGGGACTTCACAGATACGCAGTATTTT. Amino acid sequence: CASSIGDFTDTQYF.

This clonotype was observed at least ten times. The rearrangement uses TRBV20-1 and TRBJ2-7; 9 nucleotides align to TRBD2. This CDR3 region has 15 residues. Losses at the gene ends were 5 bases for V and 3 bases for J; bases not matched to a gene: 11. Germline values: CDR1 DFQATT, CDR2 SNEGSKA (reference sequence). The CDR3 sequence is CSAPLTERGVYEQYF. Written as DNA, the CDR3 is TGCAGTGCTCCCCTCACGGAGCGGGGGGTCTACGAGCAGTACTTC.

There are many counts of this clonotype. The chain uses TRBV18 and TRBJ1-1; no firm D call. V gave up 0 bases and J gave up 3 bases, with 11 bases separating them. The germline V gene encodes CDR1 KGHSH and CDR2 LQKENI. The CDR3 is made up of 15 amino acids. CDR3 sequence reads: CASSPPVAKDTEAFF. In DNA, the CDR3 is TGTGCCAGCTCACCACCGGTGGCCAAGGACACTGAAGCTTTCTTT.

This clonotype was seen more than once but under ten times. V is TRBV4-3 and J is TRBJ2-1, with D perhaps assigned TRBD1 or TRBD2 (6 bases each). Germline assignment: CDR1 LGHNA and CDR2 YSLEER. The CDR3 is 16 amino acids. V lost 4 bases, J lost 0 bases, and 13 bases lay in between. The CDR3 sequence is CASSRWGASSYNEQFF. CDR3 nucleotides: TGCGCCAGCAGCCGCTGGGGGGCAAGCTCCTACAATGAGCAGTTCTTC.

This chain connects TRBV6-1 to TRBJ1-6; TRBD1 agrees at 8 bases. Germline CDR1 reads MNHNS; CDR2 reads SASEGT. The CDR3 is 16 residues long. Unmatched junction bases numbered 11, after V lost 5 bases and J lost 8 bases. The CDR3 loop reads CASSLRTGPTDSPLHF. The CDR3, as DNA: TGTGCCAGCAGTTTGCGGACAGGGCCAACGGATTCACCCCTCCACTTT.

This clonotype was picked up many times. The chain carries TRBV7-2 and TRBJ1-6, with 7 bases aligning to TRBD1. In germline, CDR1 is SGHTA, CDR2 FQGNSA. CDR3 length equals 15 residues. The trim removed 5 bases at V and 9 bases at J, leaving 10 bases unmatched. The CDR3 DNA reads TGTGCCAGCAGCCCAGACAGGGCTGGGGCTTCACCCCTCCACTTT. Protein product: CASSPDRAGASPLHF.

This clonotype was seen only once. The chain uses TRBV12-3 or TRBV12-4 and TRBJ2-1; 11 bases are shared with TRBD2. With V trimmed by 2 bases and J by 7 bases, 1 base remained unmatched. This CDR3 is built from 14 residues. The CDR3 DNA is TGTGCCAGCAGTTTACTAGCGGGGGGAAATGAGCAGTTCTTC. It encodes CASSLLAGGNEQFF.

This clonotype occurred a few times. The V and J genes are TRBV5-6 and TRBJ1-1; 10 positions agree with TRBD1. The V segment lost 2 bases and the J segment 5 bases; nucleotides outside the gene matches: 9. The CDR3 has 16 residues. Germline CDR1 reads SGHDT; CDR2 reads YYEEEE. CDR3 sequence reads: CASSFAPGTGETEAFF. The CDR3 DNA follows: TGTGCCAGCAGCTTCGCACCCGGGACAGGGGAAACTGAAGCTTTCTTT.

The sample holds many counts of this clonotype. The CDR3 spells CASSSPPSGRKPYEQYF. In DNA form, the CDR3 reads TGTGCCAGCAGCTCCCCCCCGAGCGGGAGGAAGCCTTACGAGCAGTACTTC. The chain links TRBV12-3 or TRBV12-4 to TRBJ2-7; 9 positions agree with TRBD2. The CDR3 consists of 17 residues. V was pared by 6 bases and J by 4 bases, with 16 bases of the junction left unmatched.

This chain joins TRBV4-3 and TRBJ2-3; maybe TRBD2 (5 bases). CDR3 length: 16 residues. Germline V CDR1 and CDR2: LGHNA, YSLEER. Trimming took off 0 bases at V and 2 bases at J, with 12 bases between the two ends. CDR3 amino acids: CASSQDYGRPTDTQYF. The CDR3 coding sequence is TGCGCCAGCAGCCAAGATTATGGGAGACCCACAGATACGCAGTATTTT.

This clonotype appeared many times. This sequence joins TRBV7-2 and TRBJ2-5, with a weak D call TRBD2 (5 bases). V lost 9 bases and J 2 bases, leaving 13 bases between the germline ends. Germline CDR1 SGHTA, CDR2 FQGNSA. This CDR3 has 13 amino acids. CDR3 coding DNA: TGTGCCAGTAGTATTAGCGATCAAGAGACCCAGTACTTC. It codes for CASSISDQETQYF.

The chain employs TRBV5-1 and TRBJ2-5; the match to TRBD2 covers 13 bases. Germline CDR1 SGHRS, CDR2 YFSETQ. The CDR3 length is 16 residues. With V trimmed by 2 bases and J by 4 bases, 5 bases remained unmatched. The CDR3 here is CASSFRTSGSGETQYF. CDR3 coding DNA: TGCGCCAGCAGCTTTAGGACTAGCGGGAGTGGAGAGACCCAGTACTTC.